This T cell receptor (beta chain) comes out of a study of blood T cell repertoires in COVID-19. Study at large: Material from acute and convalescent COVID-19 was sourced from the United States, Italy and Spain. T cells, B-cell-depleted T cells, or PBMCs provided the cDNA or gDNA that served as material.

Assay: immunoSEQ multiplex PCR; the TCRdb copy retains only in-frame clones and omits some. Among more than 250,000 clones, approximately 82% were seen once, and the ten largest hold approximately 1.1%. This clone was seen more than once but under ten times. Germline CDR1 is SGHRS and CDR2 is YFSETQ. The CDR3 sequence is 15 residues long. V lost 3 bases and J 5 bases, leaving 17 bases between the germline ends. Sequencing was performed on peripheral blood. This chain uses TRBV5-1 with TRBJ1-1; D not certain. This TCR came from a woman aged 50 to 60 with acute or convalescent COVID-19. For the CDR3, the DNA is TGCGCCAGCAGCTGGGAATATGAGGAGGAGACTGAAGCTTTCTTT. This translates into CASSWEYEEETEAFF.